This TCR beta chain appears in the sequencing data of a study of identical twins. The V segment lost 10 bases and the J segment 1 base; nucleotides outside the gene matches: 11. Germline CDR1 is MNHEY and CDR2 is SMNVEV (reference sequence). The CDR3 totals 17 residues. MiXCR, run by TCRdb on the 5' RACE reads, gives a single entry per CDR3 protein. The table has 400,000 to 550,000 distinct CDR3 sequences, approximately 24% seen once. These data were also filed under a second study, of T cells expressing NK-cell markers.

The rearrangement uses TRBV27 and TRBJ2-1, with TRBD2 matching 12 bases. Sequencing input: CD4+ T cells sorted from blood. The origin of this receptor is a young woman in good health. CDR3 sequence reads: CAKRASGRAKSYNEQFF. As DNA, the CDR3 is TGTGCCAAAAGGGCTAGCGGGAGGGCCAAGTCCTACAATGAGCAGTTCTTC.